This is a list of T cell receptor beta chains from one sample in a study of blood T cells in healthy people across ages. TCRdb called the 5' RACE reads again in MiXCR, with one record for every CDR3 protein. Altogether hundreds of thousands of distinct CDR3 sequences are present, around 48% being singletons, with the ten largest covering roughly 34%. Sequencing used blood. The receptors derive from a woman aged 55-69 years in good health. CDR3s include the opening cysteine and the closing phenylalanine or tryptophan. The order of the fields is J gene, V gene, clone size, D gene, CDR3 DNA, CDR3 protein. A D gene is named only where the DNA matches it firmly. Expanded clones get a size class; other rows say once, few or many, or leave the size out.

>TRBJ1-5|TRBV6-2/TRBV6-3|-|-
TGTGCCAGCAGGGGTGGAGGGAAAGGGCAGCCCCAGCATTTT
CASRGGGKGQPQHF
>TRBJ1-1|TRBV7-2|-|-
TGTGCCAGCAGCTTAGCGGGCGTGGTGAACACTGAGGCTTTCTTT
CASSLAGVVNTEAFF
>TRBJ2-7|TRBV20-1|few|TRBD2
TGCAGTGCTAGAGACAGACGGACTAGTTTGGACGAGCAGTACTTC
CSARDRRTSLDEQYF
>TRBJ1-4|TRBV4-2|-|-
TGTGCCAGCAGCGTAGGGTGGGAAAAACTGTTTTTT
CASSVGWEKLFF
>TRBJ2-7|TRBV4-3|-|TRBD2
TGCGCCAGCAGCCAAGGACATAGCGGGAGCTACGAGCAGTACTTC
CASSQGHSGSYEQYF
>TRBJ2-1|TRBV7-2|few|-
TGTGCCAGCAGCCATCTGTATAACGGTGAGCAGTTCTTC
CASSHLYNGEQFF
>TRBJ2-1|TRBV27|few|-
TGTGCCAGCGCGACTAGATGGTCCTACAATGAGCAGTTCTTC
CASATRWSYNEQFF
>TRBJ2-7|TRBV4-2|few|-
TGTGCCAGCAGCCACGAAAGACGCCCCCTGCACGAGCAGTACTTC
CASSHERRPLHEQYF
>TRBJ1-1|TRBV20-1|-|-
TGCAGTGCTAGAGATACGAGGGTTACGGAAGCTTTCTTT
CSARDTRVTEAFF
>TRBJ2-7|TRBV6-4|few|-
TGTGCCAGCAGTGGCCCGGAGACAGTATTCCCCTACGAGCAGTACTTC
CASSGPETVFPYEQYF
>TRBJ2-1|TRBV12-3/TRBV12-4|-|-
TGTGCCAGCAAAATTAGCGGAAAGGGGAATGAGCAGTTCTTC
CASKISGKGNEQFF
>TRBJ2-7|TRBV10-3|-|TRBD1
TGTGCCATCAGTGGTCCCACAGGGGGTTCCTACGAGCAGTACTTC
CAISGPTGGSYEQYF
>TRBJ1-2|TRBV10-3|-|-
TGTGCCATCAAGCCGGCTTTTAACTATGGCTACACCTTC
CAIKPAFNYGYTF
>TRBJ1-2|TRBV29-1|many|TRBD1
TGCAGCACCAGACAGGGGATGGGCTATGGCTACACCTTC
CSTRQGMGYGYTF
>TRBJ2-3|TRBV6-6|once|TRBD1
TGTGCCAGCAGCCCCCGGGACAGCCAGTATTTT
CASSPRDSQYF
>TRBJ2-3|TRBV29-1|-|-
TGCAGCGTAACTATGCAGTGGACGCAGTATTTT
CSVTMQWTQYF
>TRBJ2-1|TRBV4-2|-|-
TGTGCCGCCGGGGGCGCCTACAATGAGCAGTTCTTC
CAAGGAYNEQFF
>TRBJ2-5|TRBV29-1|-|TRBD2
TGCAGCGTTGAATGGCCCCTAGCGGAGCACTACAATGAGCAGTACTTC
CSVEWPLAEHYNEQYF
>TRBJ2-7|TRBV7-6|-|TRBD2
TGTGCCAGCAGCCGGGGACTAGCGGGAGACGCCTACGAGCAGTACTTC
CASSRGLAGDAYEQYF
>TRBJ1-1|TRBV15|-|-
TGTGCCACCAGCAGAGATGCCTCTCTCCCGAACACTGAAGCTTTCTTT
CATSRDASLPNTEAFF
>TRBJ1-2|TRBV12-3/TRBV12-4|once|-
TGTGCCAGCAGTTTGGGTAGGGAGAGCACCTTC
CASSLGRESTF
>TRBJ2-4|TRBV2|few|TRBD2
TGTGCCATCGGCGGGATGGCTAGCGGGGAAGCCAAAAACATTCAGTACTTC
CAIGGMASGEAKNIQYF
>TRBJ2-7|TRBV7-2|-|-
TGTGCCAGCAGCCCGGGAGCGTACAATGAGCAGTACTTC
CASSPGAYNEQYF
>TRBJ2-7|TRBV10-3|many|-
TGTGCCATCAGTGAGAGCAGTAAGGAGCAGTACTTC
CAISESSKEQYF
>TRBJ2-6|TRBV4-3|-|-
TGCACCAGCAGCCAAGAAGGGGCTGGGGCCAACGTCCTGACTTTC
CTSSQEGAGANVLTF
>TRBJ1-1|TRBV5-1|-|TRBD1
TGCGCCAGCAGCCGTCCCGGGACAGGGGTGAACACTGAAGCTTTCTTT
CASSRPGTGVNTEAFF
>TRBJ2-1|TRBV5-1|-|TRBD1
TGCGCCAGCAGCTTGAACAGGGGGCATGAGCAGTTCTTC
CASSLNRGHEQFF
>TRBJ2-6|TRBV28|-|-
TGTGCCAGCAGAGAGGGTAGGGCCGGGGCCAACGTCCTGACTTTC
CASREGRAGANVLTF
>TRBJ2-4|TRBV29-1|few|-
TGCAGCGTTGTGGCAAACATTCAGTACTTC
CSVVANIQYF
>TRBJ2-7|TRBV20-1|few|TRBD2
TGCAGTGCTAGTAGTCTAGCGGGAGGAGGACCCTACGAGCAGTACTTC
CSASSLAGGGPYEQYF
>TRBJ2-7|TRBV7-8|many|TRBD1
TGTGCCAGCAGCTTAGCTGTGGGACAGGGGATCTACGAGCAGTACTTC
CASSLAVGQGIYEQYF
>TRBJ2-5|TRBV18|-|-
TGTGCCAACTCACCCAACCTACAGGAGACCCAGTACTTC
CANSPNLQETQYF
>TRBJ2-1|TRBV20-1|-|-
TGCAGTGCTAGGTGGGCTATCAACAATGAGCAGTTCTTC
CSARWAINNEQFF
>TRBJ2-5|TRBV9|few|TRBD2
TGTGCCAGCAGCGGAGGCGGACTAGCGAAAGAGACCCAGTACTTC
CASSGGGLAKETQYF
>TRBJ2-2|TRBV20-1|many|TRBD2
TGCAGTGCAGAGAGTAATAGCGGGAGAAAGCTCGGGGAGCTGTTTTTT
CSAESNSGRKLGELFF
>TRBJ2-7|TRBV18|-|TRBD2
TGTGCCAGCTCTAGGACTAGCGGGAGTCTATACAATGAGCAGTACTTC
CASSRTSGSLYNEQYF
>TRBJ2-6|TRBV7-2|-|TRBD2
TGTGCCAGCAGCTTGCTAGCGGGAAACTCTGGGGCCAACGTCCTGACTTTC
CASSLLAGNSGANVLTF
>TRBJ2-2|TRBV20-1|-|TRBD2
TGCAGTGCTAGAAAGGATCCAGCGGGACCCGGGGAGCTGTTTTTT
CSARKDPAGPGELFF
>TRBJ2-5|TRBV20-1|few|TRBD1
TGCAGTGCACCGCCGGGGCAGGGGGCGGTTCGAGAGACCCAGTACTTC
CSAPPGQGAVRETQYF
>TRBJ1-5|TRBV12-3/TRBV12-4|once|-
TGTGCCAGCAGCCCGGGGGGCAGGACCCACTATCAGCCCCAGCATTTT
CASSPGGRTHYQPQHF
>TRBJ2-7|TRBV20-1|-|-
TGCAGTGCCCCCCGGGAGACCGACGAGCAGTACTTC
CSAPRETDEQYF
>TRBJ1-5|TRBV20-1|few|-
TGCAGTGCTAGGGGTGGACACTATAGCAATCAGCCCCAGCATTTT
CSARGGHYSNQPQHF
>TRBJ2-1|TRBV11-2|few|-
TGTGCCAGCAGCTTAAGTCAGGGGGCACGCGGGGGCTATTTTAAGTACAATGAGCAGTTCTTC
CASSLSQGARGGYFKYNEQFF
>TRBJ1-6|TRBV20-1|-|TRBD1
TGCAGTGCTAGCCCGGACAGGGCGCAGGGCTCGAATAATTCACCCCTCCACTTT
CSASPDRAQGSNNSPLHF
>TRBJ2-3|TRBV29-1|-|TRBD2
TGCAGCGTTGCCGGGGGGACGAGACGTAGCACAGATACGCAGTATTTT
CSVAGGTRRSTDTQYF
>TRBJ2-5|TRBV24-1|once|-
TGTGCCACCAGTGGGGGACATCAAGGGACCCAGTACTTC
CATSGGHQGTQYF
>TRBJ2-2|TRBV7-2|-|-
TGTGCCAGCAGCTTAGCATATCGGACCTTGAACACCGGGGAGCTGTTTTTT
CASSLAYRTLNTGELFF
>TRBJ2-7|TRBV5-1|-|TRBD1
TGCGCCAGCAGCGGGGGACAGACCTACAATGAGCAGTACTTC
CASSGGQTYNEQYF
>TRBJ2-3|TRBV7-2|few|TRBD2
TGTGCCAGCAGCTTAGAGCAGTTAGCGGGCGGAGATACGCAGTATTTT
CASSLEQLAGGDTQYF
>TRBJ2-1|TRBV6-1|-|TRBD2
TGTGCCAGCAGACCCCTAGCGGGAGGGCCATCGCGTGAGAATGAGCAGTTCTTC
CASRPLAGGPSRENEQFF
>TRBJ2-1|TRBV7-3|-|TRBD2
TGTGCCAGCAGCTACGTCGGGAGGGTGGGGGATGAGCAGTTCTTC
CASSYVGRVGDEQFF
>TRBJ2-4|TRBV20-1|-|-
TGCAGTGCTAGGGCGAGCGGACTAGCCAAAAACATTCAGTACTTC
CSARASGLAKNIQYF
>TRBJ2-3|TRBV7-9|once|-
TGTGCCAGCAGCCGGGGATTACAAGGCACAGATACGCAGTATTTT
CASSRGLQGTDTQYF
>TRBJ1-2|TRBV29-1|-|-
TGCAGCGTTGAGGGGGCTTCGAATGGCTACACCTTC
CSVEGASNGYTF
>TRBJ2-1|TRBV7-2|-|-
TGTGCCAGCAGCCCCCCTGGGATATCCTACAATGAGCAGTTCTTC
CASSPPGISYNEQFF